These 23 T cell receptor beta chains were sequenced from one sample in a study of CXCR3-negative and CXCR3-positive naive CD8 T cells. The authors made the TRB cDNA libraries by 5' RACE using UMI labels. TCRdb reprocessed the 5' RACE reads and stores each CDR3 protein as one record, lacking DNA. The table lists tens of thousands of distinct CDR3 sequences. The sample comprised naive CXCR3- CD8+ T cells from blood. Documented subset: CD45RO-CCR7+CD27+CD95- naive CD8+ T cells lacking CXCR3 (TNR3-). The receptors derive from a human donor in good health. Some clones in this sample may be carry-over from other donors' samples.

This chain connects TRBV7-9 to TRBJ2-7; lacking DNA, the TRBD1 call made by TCRdb goes unchecked. The CDR3 contains 13 residues. Germline CDR1 and CDR2: SEHNR and FQNEAQ (reference sequence). The CDR3 sequence is CASSTRDRPEQYF.

This chain links TRBV7-6 with TRBJ2-1; TCRdb gives TRBD1 as the D gene, but with no DNA this cannot be confirmed. CDR3 length: 14 residues. Germline V CDR1 and CDR2: SGHVS, FNYEAQ. This chain's CDR3 is CASSLGTGLGGQFF.

This chain uses TRBV29-1 with TRBJ2-1; the D call from TCRdb, TRBD1, cannot be confirmed without DNA. The CDR3 has 14 amino acids. The V gene's germline CDR1 is SQVTM and CDR2 ANQGSEA. The CDR3 is CSVPGAVSYNEQFF.

V gene TRBV7-2 combines with J gene TRBJ2-4; TCRdb picks TRBD1, but there is no DNA to check that call. The CDR3 sequence is 14 residues long. Per the germline V gene, CDR1 is SGHTA and CDR2 is FQGNSA. The CDR3 spells CASSLVGPRGDQYF.

V gene TRBV15 combines with J gene TRBJ2-7. Germline V CDR1 and CDR2: LNHNV, YYDKDF (reference sequence). The CDR3 has 15 residues. This CDR3 reads CATSRVTGDSYEQYF.

The CDR3 spells CAAAGDSSYNEQFF. The V gene is TRBV10-3, the J gene TRBJ2-1; with no DNA, the TCRdb D assignment of TRBD1 cannot be verified. This CDR3 spans 14 amino acids. Germline CDR1 is ENHRY and CDR2 is SYGVKD.

The chain couples TRBV29-1 to TRBJ2-2; TCRdb picks TRBD1, but there is no DNA to check that call. Germline loops: CDR1 SQVTM, CDR2 ANQGSEA. This CDR3 has 14 residues. This chain's CDR3 is CSVPGQVNTGELFF.

CDR3 in amino acids: CSVEKGGTGIWWRAFF. The rearrangement uses TRBV29-1 and TRBJ1-1; TCRdb proposes TRBD1, but this gene call is untestable without DNA. This CDR3 is built from 16 residues. Germline V CDR1 and CDR2: SQVTM, ANQGSEA.

The rearrangement uses TRBV7-6 and TRBJ2-2; without DNA, the TCRdb call of TRBD1 cannot be checked. The CDR3 consists of 17 residues. The germline CDR1 and CDR2 sequences are SGHVS and FNYEAQ. CDR3: CASSLPAQTMNTGELFF.

The V gene is TRBV6-6, the J gene TRBJ2-7; TCRdb lists TRBD1, though no DNA is available to test this call. The CDR3 runs to 13 residues. CDR1 is MNHNY and CDR2 is SVGAGI in the germline V gene (reference sequence). The CDR3 sequence: CASSQDRVYEQYF.

The CDR3: CASKTTTTTTDTQYF. The chain recombines TRBV6-2 or TRBV6-3 with TRBJ2-3. Germline CDR1 MNHEY, CDR2 SVGEGT. This CDR3 has 15 residues.

The J gene is TRBJ1-1, the V gene TRBV2. The CDR3 totals 15 residues. The germline V gene encodes CDR1 SNHLY and CDR2 FYNNEI. The CDR3: CASRSGGNLNTEAFF.

The gene calls are TRBV4-2 and TRBJ2-7; the D call of TRBD1 rests on TCRdb alone, since no DNA is present to check it. The CDR3 sequence is 17 residues long. The V gene's germline CDR1 is LGHNA and CDR2 YNFKEQ. The CDR3 loop is CASSPARRDSPPNEQYF.

The chain is built from TRBV21-1 and TRBJ1-1; TCRdb's D call of TRBD1 is untestable without DNA. TRBV21-1 is flagged as a pseudogene. This CDR3 region has 15 residues. Here the CDR3 reads CASSKPRADSTWAFF.

The V and J genes are TRBV12-3 or TRBV12-4 and TRBJ2-2; TCRdb returns TRBD1, unconfirmable since there is no DNA. The CDR3 length is 16 residues. The CDR3 region is CASSFSLAPVAGELFF.

This chain connects TRBV7-2 to TRBJ2-1. The CDR3 contains 15 residues. The germline V gene encodes CDR1 SGHTA and CDR2 FQGNSA. The CDR3 sequence is CASREHSSLYNEQFF.

The rearrangement joins TRBV5-4 to TRBJ2-7; TCRdb gives TRBD1 as the D gene, but with no DNA this cannot be confirmed. The CDR3 loop spans 15 amino acids. Looked up from germline, CDR1 is SGHNT and CDR2 is YYREEE (reference sequence). CDR3 protein: CASSIGRGDPYEQYF.

J is TRBJ2-1 and V is TRBV4-1. The CDR3 is 15 residues long. Germline loops: CDR1 MGHRA, CDR2 YSYEKL. The CDR3 reads CASSQRADSYNEQFF.

The chain carries TRBV20-1 and TRBJ2-1; lacking DNA, the TRBD2 call made by TCRdb goes unchecked. Germline V lookup: CDR1 DFQATT, CDR2 SNEGSKA (reference sequence). The CDR3 is made up of 16 amino acids. The CDR3 protein is CSASLLAASSYNEQFF.

CDR3 sequence: CSGTGGDNEQFF. The chain is built from TRBV29-1 and TRBJ2-1. In germline, CDR1 is SQVTM, CDR2 ANQGSEA. CDR3 length: 12 residues.

V and J are TRBV29-1 and TRBJ2-7; TCRdb gives TRBD1 as the D gene, but with no DNA this cannot be confirmed. The CDR3 is 12 amino acids. CDR1 and CDR2 (germline): SQVTM, ANQGSEA. CDR3 sequence: CSGQGLGSEQYF.

This chain connects TRBV3-1 to TRBJ2-7. Germline V CDR1 and CDR2: LGHDT, YNNKEL (reference sequence). The CDR3 contains 13 residues. CDR3 sequence reads: CASSQDKRYEQYF.

The gene calls are TRBV7-9 and TRBJ2-7; TCRdb indicates TRBD1, and absent DNA this call remains unverified. The CDR3 sequence is 12 residues long. Germline CDR1 reads SEHNR; CDR2 reads FQNEAQ (reference sequence). CDR3 protein: CASSRQGWEQYF.